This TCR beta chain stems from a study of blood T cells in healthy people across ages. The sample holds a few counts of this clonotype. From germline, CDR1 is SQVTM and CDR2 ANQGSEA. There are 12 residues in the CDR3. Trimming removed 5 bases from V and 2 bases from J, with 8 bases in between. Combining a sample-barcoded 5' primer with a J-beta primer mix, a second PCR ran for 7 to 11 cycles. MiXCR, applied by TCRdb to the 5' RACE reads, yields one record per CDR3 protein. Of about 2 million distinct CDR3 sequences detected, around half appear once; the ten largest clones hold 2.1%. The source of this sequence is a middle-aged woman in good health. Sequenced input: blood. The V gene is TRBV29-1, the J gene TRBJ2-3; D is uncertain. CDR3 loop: CSVTSNTDTQYF. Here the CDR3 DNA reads TGCAGCGTTACCAGTAACACAGATACGCAGTATTTT.